These 16 T cell receptor beta chains came from one sample sequenced in a study of blood T cell repertoires in COVID-19. Sequencing was performed with immunoSEQ multiplex PCR; in TCRdb, only in-frame clones are kept and a portion is missing. The sample records about 85,000 clones, 90% being singletons. Sequencing was performed on peripheral blood. The source of these receptors is a woman aged 80 or older with active or convalescent COVID-19.

The gene calls are TRBV19 and TRBJ1-3; D may be TRBD1 (5 bases). V was pared by 4 bases and J by 0 bases, with 13 bases between. This CDR3 has 16 amino acids. Germline CDR1 LNHDA, CDR2 SQIVND (reference sequence). This CDR3 is CASSKGGTFSGNTIYF. For the CDR3, the DNA is TGTGCCAGTAGTAAGGGAGGGACCTTCTCTGGAAACACCATATATTTT.

The rearrangement joins TRBV28 to TRBJ2-1, with D possibly matching TRBD2 (6 bases). The V end was cut by 7 bases, the J end by 6 bases, with 7 bases between. The CDR3 has 11 amino acids. Germline V gene sequence: CDR1 MDHEN, CDR2 SYDVKM. DNA for the CDR3: TGTGCCAGCACCGGGAGCAATGAGCAGTTCTTC. Protein product: CASTGSNEQFF.

The V call is TRBV9, the J call TRBJ2-5; D might be TRBD2 (6 bases). The ends were cut back, 4 bases at V and 5 bases at J, with 21 bases in the middle. The CDR3 has 16 amino acids. The germline V gene encodes CDR1 SGDLS and CDR2 YYNGEE. The CDR3 DNA reads TGTGCCAGCAGCCCGGGAGCGGGTACCCCGGGGGAGACCCAGTACTTC. Residues: CASSPGAGTPGETQYF. Full variable domain (missing parts from reference TRBV9 and TRBJ2-5): DSGVTQTPKHLITATGQRVTLRCSPRSGDLSVYWYQQSLDQGLQFLIQYYNGEERAKGNILERFSAQQFPDLHSELNLSSLELGDSALYFCASSPGAGTPGETQYFGPGTRLLVL.

The V call is TRBV7-9, the J call TRBJ2-2; TRBD2 agrees at 8 bases. The germline gives CDR1 SEHNR, CDR2 FQNEAQ (reference sequence). The CDR3 consists of 14 residues. Trimming removed 8 bases from V and 5 bases from J; junction bases left unmatched: 7. This CDR3 is CASRAASGTGELFF. CDR3 nucleotide sequence: TGTGCCAGCCGGGCGGCTAGCGGGACCGGGGAGCTGTTTTTT.

CDR3 coding DNA: TGTGCCAGCAGCCAAAGACAGGGGAGAGATAATTCACCCCTCCACTTT. Translation gives CASSQRQGRDNSPLHF. The V call is TRBV7-9, the J call TRBJ1-6; 8 positions match TRBD1. The junction had 8 bases not matched to a gene; V was cut back by 5 bases and J by 5 bases. The CDR3 is 16 amino acids. The V gene's germline CDR1 is SEHNR and CDR2 FQNEAQ (reference sequence).

The V gene is TRBV5-1, the J gene TRBJ1-2; D is undetermined. CDR1 is SGHRS, CDR2 YFSETQ, per germline. V was pared by 0 bases and J by 6 bases, with 12 bases between. The CDR3 is made up of 14 amino acids. DNA of the CDR3: TGCGCCAGCAGCTTGGATCGACACTTAAATGGCTACACCTTC. Protein product: CASSLDRHLNGYTF. Full variable domain (remainder filled in from reference TRBV5-1 and TRBJ1-2): KAGVTQTPRYLIKTRGQQVTLSCSPISGHRSVSWYQQTPGQGLQFLFEYFSETQRNKGNFPGRFSGRQFSNSRSEMNVSTLELGDSALYLCASSLDRHLNGYTFGSGTRLTVV.

The chain couples TRBV9 to TRBJ2-2, with D perhaps TRBD2 (6 bases). Per germline, CDR1 SGDLS and CDR2 YYNGEE. Between the trimmed V and J ends, which lost 4 bases and 2 bases, there was a span of 15 bases. The CDR3 runs to 16 residues. CDR3 region: CASSLLLLANTGELFF. CDR3 bases: TGTGCCAGCAGCCTATTGCTACTAGCAAACACCGGGGAGCTGTTTTTT.

The chain joins TRBV2 to TRBJ2-1, with 12 bases aligning to TRBD2. The ends lost 6 bases at V and 0 bases at J; junction bases unmatched: 9. This CDR3 comprises 18 residues. Germline CDR1 reads SNHLY; CDR2 reads FYNNEI. The CDR3 DNA reads as TGTGCCAGCAGACCCCCGGGACTAGCGGGTCGCTCCTACAATGAGCAGTTCTTC. Translating gives CASRPPGLAGRSYNEQFF.

V gene TRBV10-2 combines with J gene TRBJ2-4, with TRBD1 matching over 7 bases. The V and J ends lost 7 bases and 2 bases, in that order; junction bases with no gene match: 2. Germline V gene sequence: CDR1 WSHSY, CDR2 SAAADI. This CDR3 is 13 amino acids long. CDR3 nucleotides: TGCGCCAGCACGACAGGGCCCAAAAACATTCAGTACTTC. Its translation is CASTTGPKNIQYF.

The chain carries TRBV11-2 and TRBJ2-2; 10 positions agree with TRBD2. Trimming at V came to 5 bases and at J to 4 bases, leaving 1 base not matched to a gene. Germline-derived CDR1 and CDR2 are SGHAT and FQNNGV. The CDR3 extends over 14 amino acids. The CDR3 loop is CASSRLAGTGELFF. The CDR3 DNA follows: TGTGCCAGCAGCAGACTAGCGGGCACCGGGGAGCTGTTTTTT.

The chain combines TRBV5-1 with TRBJ2-5; 8 nucleotides match TRBD2. Germline-derived CDR1 and CDR2 are SGHRS and YFSETQ. V was clipped by 0 bases and J by 8 bases; unmatched bases: 12. The length of the CDR3 is 16 residues. Here the CDR3 reads CASSLDSSGEGGTQYF. Written as DNA, the CDR3 is TGCGCCAGCAGCTTGGATAGTAGCGGGGAGGGTGGCACCCAGTACTTC.

The chain employs TRBV7-6 and TRBJ2-3; 15 bases line up with TRBD2. Germline loops: CDR1 SGHVS, CDR2 FNYEAQ. After removal of 5 bases from V and 1 base from J, the junction contained 13 bases not matched to a gene. The CDR3 loop spans 20 amino acids. The CDR3: CASSPFATGLAGGGTDTQYF. The CDR3 DNA follows: TGTGCCAGCAGCCCATTCGCCACGGGACTAGCGGGAGGAGGCACAGATACGCAGTATTTT.

The rearrangement joins TRBV11-3 to TRBJ2-3; D unclear. Germline V gene sequence: CDR1 SGHNT, CDR2 YENEEA. The germline V and J ends were trimmed by 2 bases and 2 bases, with 5 bases remaining between them. This CDR3 contains 13 residues. CDR3 nucleotide sequence: TGTGCCAGCAGCTTACGTGTCACAGATACGCAGTATTTT. This sequence encodes CASSLRVTDTQYF.

This chain uses TRBV6-5 with TRBJ1-3; TRBD1 matches at 7 bases. Germline V gene lookup returns CDR1 MNHEY and CDR2 SVGAGI. This CDR3 contains 16 residues. V shed 0 bases, J shed 2 bases, and the junction held 4 bases outside the gene matches. The CDR3 protein is CASSYSGGWAGNTIYF. The DNA for the CDR3 is TGTGCCAGCAGTTACTCAGGGGGCTGGGCTGGAAACACCATATATTTT.

V usage is TRBV28 and J usage is TRBJ1-1, with 7 positions matching TRBD1. Germline CDR1 MDHEN, CDR2 SYDVKM. The V and J ends lost 4 bases and 7 bases, in that order; junction bases with no gene match: 3. The CDR3 length is 12 residues. As DNA, the CDR3 is TGTGCCAGCAGTTCCCAGGGGGATGAAGCTTTCTTT. It yields the protein CASSSQGDEAFF.

The V call is TRBV4-3, the J call TRBJ2-1, with 8 bases lining up with TRBD2. Trimming took 5 bases from V and 1 from J; bases not matched to a gene: 7. The germline CDR1 and CDR2 sequences are LGHNA and YSLEER. CDR3 length equals 16 residues. CDR3 protein: CASSARREVSYNEQFF. The CDR3 DNA reads TGCGCCAGCAGCGCCCGGCGGGAGGTATCCTACAATGAGCAGTTCTTC.